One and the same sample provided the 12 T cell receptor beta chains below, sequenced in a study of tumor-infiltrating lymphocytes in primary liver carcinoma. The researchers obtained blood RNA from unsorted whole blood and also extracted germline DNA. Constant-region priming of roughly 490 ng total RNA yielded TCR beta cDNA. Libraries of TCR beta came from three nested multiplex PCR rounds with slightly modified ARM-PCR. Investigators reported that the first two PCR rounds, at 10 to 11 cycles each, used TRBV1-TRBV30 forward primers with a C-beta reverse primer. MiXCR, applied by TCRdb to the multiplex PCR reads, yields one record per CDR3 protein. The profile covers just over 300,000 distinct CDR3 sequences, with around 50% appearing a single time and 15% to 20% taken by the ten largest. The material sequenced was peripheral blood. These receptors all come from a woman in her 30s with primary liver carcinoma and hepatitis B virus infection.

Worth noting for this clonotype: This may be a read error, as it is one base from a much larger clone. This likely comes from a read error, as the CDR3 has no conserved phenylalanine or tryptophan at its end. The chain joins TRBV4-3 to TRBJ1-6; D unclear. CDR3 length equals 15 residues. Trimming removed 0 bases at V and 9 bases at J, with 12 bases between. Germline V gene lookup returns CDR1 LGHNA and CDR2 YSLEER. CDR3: CASSQDEGRRSPLHS. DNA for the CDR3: TGCGCCAGCAGCCAAGATGAGGGTCGGCGTTCACCCCTCCACTCT.

The CDR3 DNA is TGTGCCAGCAGCTTCGTGGGGAAGTACGAGCAGTACTTC. Its translation is CASSFVGKYEQYF. The V and J genes are TRBV7-8 and TRBJ2-7; D ambiguous. Looked up from germline, CDR1 is SGHVS and CDR2 is FQNEAQ. V lost 3 bases to trimming and J lost 4 bases, with 10 bases between them. The CDR3 has 13 amino acids.

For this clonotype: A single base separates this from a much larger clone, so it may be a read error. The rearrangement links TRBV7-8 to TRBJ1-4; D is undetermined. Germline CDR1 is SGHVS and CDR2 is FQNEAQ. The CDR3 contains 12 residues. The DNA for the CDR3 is TGTGCCAGCAGCCCAACTAATGAAAAACTGGTTTTT. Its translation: CASSPTNEKLVF.

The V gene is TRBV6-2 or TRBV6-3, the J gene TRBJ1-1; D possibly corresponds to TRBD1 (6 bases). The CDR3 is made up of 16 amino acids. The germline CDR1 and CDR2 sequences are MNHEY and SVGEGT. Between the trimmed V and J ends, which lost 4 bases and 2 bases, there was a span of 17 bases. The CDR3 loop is CASSFTPGTQNTEAFF. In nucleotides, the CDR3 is TGTGCCAGCAGTTTTACCCCCGGGACACAAAACACTGAAGCTTTCTTT.

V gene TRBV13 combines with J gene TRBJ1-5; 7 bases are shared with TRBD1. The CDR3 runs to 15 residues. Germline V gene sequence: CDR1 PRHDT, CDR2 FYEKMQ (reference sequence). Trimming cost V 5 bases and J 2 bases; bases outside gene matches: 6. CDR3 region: CASSPGQRGNQPQHF. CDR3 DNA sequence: TGTGCCAGCAGCCCGGGACAGAGGGGCAATCAGCCCCAGCATTTT.

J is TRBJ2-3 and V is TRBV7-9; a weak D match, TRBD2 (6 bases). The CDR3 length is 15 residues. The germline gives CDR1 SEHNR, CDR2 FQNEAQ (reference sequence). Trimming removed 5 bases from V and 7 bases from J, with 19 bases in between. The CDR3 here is CASSLGTGGRHTQYF. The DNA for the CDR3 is TGTGCCAGCAGCCTCGGGACTGGTGGGAGACATACGCAGTATTTT.

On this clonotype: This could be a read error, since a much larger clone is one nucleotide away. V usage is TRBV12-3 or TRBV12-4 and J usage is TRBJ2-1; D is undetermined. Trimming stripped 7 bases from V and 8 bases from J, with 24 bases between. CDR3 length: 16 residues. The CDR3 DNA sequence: TGTGCCAGCACATTCGGATCCCAAGCAGGCCGAGATGAGCAGTTCTTC. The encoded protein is CASTFGSQAGRDEQFF.

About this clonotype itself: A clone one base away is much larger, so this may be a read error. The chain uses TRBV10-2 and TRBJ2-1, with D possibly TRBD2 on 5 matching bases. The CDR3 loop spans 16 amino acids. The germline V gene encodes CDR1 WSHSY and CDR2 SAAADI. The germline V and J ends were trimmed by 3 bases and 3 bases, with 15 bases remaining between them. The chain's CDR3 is CASSDPGIWVYNEQFF. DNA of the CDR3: TGCGCCAGCAGTGACCCGGGAATATGGGTCTACAATGAGCAGTTCTTC.

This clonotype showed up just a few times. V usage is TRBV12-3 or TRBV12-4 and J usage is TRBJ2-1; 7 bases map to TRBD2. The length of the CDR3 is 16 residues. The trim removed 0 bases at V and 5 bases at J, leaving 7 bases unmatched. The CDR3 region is CASSLAMAGANNEQFF. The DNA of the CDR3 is TGTGCCAGCAGTTTAGCGATGGCGGGAGCCAACAATGAGCAGTTCTTC.

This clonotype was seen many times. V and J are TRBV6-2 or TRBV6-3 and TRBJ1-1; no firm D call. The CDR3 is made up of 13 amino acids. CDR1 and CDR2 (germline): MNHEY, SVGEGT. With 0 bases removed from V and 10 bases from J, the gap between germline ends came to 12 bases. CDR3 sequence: CASSYSVREAAFF. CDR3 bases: TGTGCCAGCAGTTACTCTGTCCGGGAGGCAGCTTTCTTT.

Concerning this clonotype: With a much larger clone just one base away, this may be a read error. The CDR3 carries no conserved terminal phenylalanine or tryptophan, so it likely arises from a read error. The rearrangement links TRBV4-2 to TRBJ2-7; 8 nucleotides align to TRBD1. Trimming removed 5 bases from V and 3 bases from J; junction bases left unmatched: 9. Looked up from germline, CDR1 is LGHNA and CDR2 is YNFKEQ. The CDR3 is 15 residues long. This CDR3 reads CASSNSGTGLYEQYL. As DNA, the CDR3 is TGTGCCAGCAGCAATTCCGGGACAGGACTCTACGAGCAGTACCTC.

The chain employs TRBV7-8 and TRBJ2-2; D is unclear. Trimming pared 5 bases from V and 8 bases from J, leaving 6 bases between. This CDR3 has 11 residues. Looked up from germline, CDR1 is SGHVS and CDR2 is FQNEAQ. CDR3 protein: CASSRRGELFF. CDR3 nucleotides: TGTGCCAGCAGCCGTCGGGGGGAGCTGTTTTTT.